This TCR beta chain was captured in a study of somatic mutations in cytotoxic T cells in rheumatoid arthritis. Looked up from germline, CDR1 is SGHVS and CDR2 is FQNEAQ. After removal of 5 bases from V and 0 bases from J, the junction contained 4 bases not matched to a gene. The CDR3 contains 15 residues. Sequenced by immunoSEQ multiplex PCR; TCRdb stores in-frame clones only, minus some. This sample has 6,500 to 10,000 clones; around 75% occur once, and the top ten carry 30% to 45%. This chain links TRBV7-8 with TRBJ1-5; 7 bases line up with TRBD1. The sequence was collected from a woman between 45 and 65 years old in good health. Sequences were obtained from CD8+ T cells sorted from blood. The CDR3 nucleotides read TGTGCCAGCAGCCCGGGACAGAATAGCAATCAGCCCCAGCATTTT. Translated: CASSPGQNSNQPQHF.